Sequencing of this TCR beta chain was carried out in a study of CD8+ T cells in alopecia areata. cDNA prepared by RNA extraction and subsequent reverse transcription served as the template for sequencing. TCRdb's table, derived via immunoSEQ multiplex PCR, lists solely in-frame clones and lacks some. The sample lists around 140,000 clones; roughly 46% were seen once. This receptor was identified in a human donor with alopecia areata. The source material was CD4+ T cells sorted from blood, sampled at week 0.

CDR3 region: CAWSVGLEYEQYF. CDR3 nucleotide sequence: TGTGCCTGGAGTGTTGGGCTAGAGTACGAGCAGTACTTC. The rearrangement links TRBV30 to TRBJ2-7; D remains ambiguous. CDR3 length equals 13 residues. From germline, CDR1 is GTSNPN and CDR2 SVGIG (reference sequence). V lost 0 bases and J 4 bases, leaving 10 bases between the germline ends.